This record covers a single T cell receptor beta chain. The antigen is undetermined. Total RNA, at least 5 micrograms per sample, was extracted from PBMCs. The CDR3 is made up of 15 amino acids. Trimming took off 1 base at V and 4 bases at J, with 13 bases between the two ends. CDR1 LNHNV and CDR2 YYDKDF come from the germline V gene (reference sequence). This sample was taken from a study of blood T cells in healthy people across ages. Study-wide points: It was the long-lived donors that had more naive CD4+ cells and higher diversity than aged donors.

PCR was performed a second time for about 7 to 12 cycles using a sample-barcoded 5' primer and a J-beta primer mix. A template-switch adaptor containing 12 random nucleotides labeled each cDNA molecule. One entry per CDR3 protein, called by TCRdb with MiXCR from the 5' RACE reads. The profile covers 780,000 or so distinct CDR3 sequences, with about 56% appearing a single time and roughly 25% taken by the ten largest. The source is a man aged 40-49 years in good health. The chain combines TRBV15 with TRBJ1-2; no reliable D call. Sample: blood. The CDR3 nucleotides read TGTGCCACCAGCAGAGGATTCCTCTCCTCCTATGGCTACACCTTC. It translates to CATSRGFLSSYGYTF.